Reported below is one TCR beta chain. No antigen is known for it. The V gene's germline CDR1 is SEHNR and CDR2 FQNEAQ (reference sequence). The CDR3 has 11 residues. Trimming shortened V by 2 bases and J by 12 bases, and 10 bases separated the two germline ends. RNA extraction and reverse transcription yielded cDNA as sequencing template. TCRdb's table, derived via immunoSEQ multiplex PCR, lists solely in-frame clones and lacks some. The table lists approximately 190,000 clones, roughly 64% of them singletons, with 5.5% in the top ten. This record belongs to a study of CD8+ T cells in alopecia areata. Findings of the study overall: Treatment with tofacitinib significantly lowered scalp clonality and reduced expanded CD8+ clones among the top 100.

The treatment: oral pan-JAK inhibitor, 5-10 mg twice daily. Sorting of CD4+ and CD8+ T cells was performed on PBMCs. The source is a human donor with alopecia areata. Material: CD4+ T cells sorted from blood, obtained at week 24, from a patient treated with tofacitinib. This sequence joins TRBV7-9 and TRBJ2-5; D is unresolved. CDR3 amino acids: CASSLKGREYF. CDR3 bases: TGTGCCAGCAGCTTAAAGGGAAGGGAGTACTTC.